This TCR beta chain was observed in a study of blood T cell repertoires in COVID-19. Overall study context: The origin of the acute and convalescent COVID-19 samples was the United States, Italy and Spain. PBMCs, B-cell-depleted T cells, or T cells provided the cDNA or gDNA that made up the material.

V was clipped by 2 bases and J by 0 bases, with 14 bases between them. The CDR3 runs 17 residues. Germline V gene data show CDR1 as GTSNPN and CDR2 as SVGIG (reference sequence). Libraries were prepared by immunoSEQ multiplex PCR; TCRdb keeps only in-frame clonotypes and omits some of them. This table has roughly 330,000 clones, about 90% appearing once. The study drew participants aged about 18 to 95 years from fewer than 30 US areas. This TCR came from a woman aged 25-40 years who had recovered from COVID-19. V usage is TRBV30 and J usage is TRBJ1-6, with no clear D. Input material: PBMCs or T cells enriched from blood (not recorded which). The CDR3 reads CAWSREGASSYNSPLHF. As DNA, the CDR3 is TGTGCCTGGAGTCGGGAGGGAGCGAGCTCCTATAATTCACCCCTCCACTTT. Filled out from reference TRBV30 and TRBJ1-6, the complete variable domain reads SQTIHQWPATLVQPVGSPLSLECTVEGTSNPNLYWYRQAAGRGLQLLFYSVGIGQISSEVPQNLSASRPQDRQFILSSKKLLLSDSGFYLCAWSREGASSYNSPLHFGNGTRLTVT.